The 21 T cell receptor beta chains below were found in one sample sequenced in a study of technical replicates of blood from several donors. TCRdb's copy holds only in-frame clones and misses some; the assay was immunoSEQ multiplex PCR. The profile covers 80,000 or so clones, with about 98% appearing a single time and around 0.15% taken by the ten largest. Sequenced material: T cells isolated from PBMCs. The receptor set was obtained from a human donor in good health.

The chain recombines TRBV30 with TRBJ2-2; D might be TRBD1 (6 bases). CDR3 size: 14 residues. Trimming pared 4 bases from V and 5 bases from J, leaving 14 bases between. CDR1 is GTSNPN and CDR2 is SVGIG in the germline V gene (reference sequence). As DNA, the CDR3 is TGTGCCTGGAATGACAGGCTCATAACCGGGGAGCTGTTTTTT. Amino acids: CAWNDRLITGELFF.

The V and J genes are TRBV7-9 and TRBJ1-6; D gene ambiguous. The germline V and J ends were trimmed by 4 bases and 7 bases, with 14 bases remaining between them. The V gene's germline CDR1 is SEHNR and CDR2 FQNEAQ (reference sequence). The CDR3 loop spans 15 amino acids. The CDR3: CASSSTKQENSPLHF. CDR3 DNA: TGTGCCAGCAGCTCTACCAAGCAAGAGAATTCACCCCTCCACTTT.

The chain uses TRBV27 and TRBJ2-1, with 12 bases matching TRBD2. The CDR3 is 15 amino acids. CDR1 and CDR2 (germline): MNHEY, SMNVEV (reference sequence). Losses at the gene ends were 9 bases for V and 9 bases for J; bases not matched to a gene: 12. The CDR3 loop reads CASLRLAGDVSEQFF. CDR3 in DNA: TGTGCCAGTCTAAGACTAGCGGGAGATGTGAGTGAGCAGTTCTTC.

This chain connects TRBV5-1 to TRBJ1-1; 7 bases are a match to TRBD1. Germline values: CDR1 SGHRS, CDR2 YFSETQ. J was trimmed by 1 base and V by 4 bases; bases with no gene match: 4. The length of the CDR3 is 14 residues. The CDR3 here is CASSRDSSNTEAFF. The CDR3 bases are TGCGCCAGCAGCCGGGACAGCTCGAACACTGAAGCTTTCTTT.

The CDR3 region has the DNA TGTGCCAGCAGCGTAGCTGACAGCGGGAGGCTTTTCCGTGGGGCCAACGTCCTGACTTTC. Translated: CASSVADSGRLFRGANVLTF. The rearrangement joins TRBV9 to TRBJ2-6, with 9 bases aligning to TRBD2. This CDR3 has 20 residues. V dropped 0 bases and J dropped 3; count of bases not matched to a gene: 13. CDR1 and CDR2 from the germline V gene are SGDLS and YYNGEE.

The chain joins TRBV10-3 to TRBJ1-1; the D gene is possibly TRBD1 (5 bases). Germline values: CDR1 ENHRY, CDR2 SYGVKD. Trimming stripped 7 bases from V and 6 bases from J, with 12 bases between. The CDR3 contains 12 residues. The CDR3 sequence is CAIISGESEAFF. The CDR3 region has the DNA TGTGCCATCATCTCGGGGGAGTCTGAAGCTTTCTTT.

This chain links TRBV10-3 with TRBJ1-2; D call uncertain. Germline CDR1 and CDR2: ENHRY and SYGVKD. V lost 0 bases and J 2 bases, leaving 7 bases between the germline ends. The CDR3 runs 14 residues. The DNA for the CDR3 is TGTGCCATCAGTGAGTCCCCGTTAAACTATGGCTACACCTTC. Translating it yields CAISESPLNYGYTF.

V is TRBV9 and J is TRBJ1-2; D is possibly TRBD1 (6 bases). The length of the CDR3 is 15 residues. Germline loops: CDR1 SGDLS, CDR2 YYNGEE. V dropped 0 bases and J dropped 2 bases, with 11 bases sitting between them. For the CDR3, the DNA is TGTGCCAGCAGCGTAGGGTCAGACAGGAACTATGGCTACACCTTC. Translation gives CASSVGSDRNYGYTF. The full variable domain, rest sourced from reference TRBV9 and TRBJ1-2, is DSGVTQTPKHLITATGQRVTLRCSPRSGDLSVYWYQQSLDQGLQFLIQYYNGEERAKGNILERFSAQQFPDLHSELNLSSLELGDSALYFCASSVGSDRNYGYTFGSGTRLTVV.

This clone is medium-sized in the sample. V gene TRBV27 combines with J gene TRBJ2-7, with D possibly matching TRBD2 (5 bases). The CDR3 has 14 residues. The germline CDR1 and CDR2 sequences are MNHEY and SMNVEV (reference sequence). V lost 0 bases and J 2 bases, leaving 8 bases between the germline ends. CDR3 loop: CASSLSSAPYEQYF. In DNA, the CDR3 is TGTGCCAGCAGTTTATCTAGCGCCCCCTACGAGCAGTACTTC.

The chain has TRBV13 and TRBJ1-2; no firm D call. Germline CDR1 is PRHDT and CDR2 is FYEKMQ (reference sequence). The CDR3 consists of 12 residues. Trimming shortened V by 5 bases and J by 4 bases, and 8 bases separated the two germline ends. CDR3 sequence: CASSQGLYGYTF. In DNA, the CDR3 is TGTGCCAGCAGCCAAGGACTCTATGGCTACACCTTC.

This chain uses TRBV6-5 with TRBJ1-1; a weak D match, TRBD1 (5 bases). This CDR3 region has 14 residues. Germline assignment: CDR1 MNHEY and CDR2 SVGAGI. Trimming stripped 6 bases from V and 3 bases from J, with 14 bases between. CDR3 nucleotides: TGTGCCAGCAGGGTCGGGACTGCAGACACTGAAGCTTTCTTT. Amino acid sequence: CASRVGTADTEAFF.

Only one count was recorded for this clone. This chain uses TRBV28 with TRBJ2-7, with TRBD1 matching over 8 bases. The CDR3 sequence is 14 residues long. Germline V gene data show CDR1 as MDHEN and CDR2 as SYDVKM. The junction had 5 bases not matched to a gene; V was cut back by 2 bases and J by 5 bases. The CDR3 nucleotides read TGTGCCAGCAGTTTAGTCCAGGGGGCCGACGAGCAGTACTTC. Its translation: CASSLVQGADEQYF. The variable domain in full, with the rest retrieved from reference TRBV28 and TRBJ2-7, is DVKVTQSSRYLVKRTGEKVFLECVQDMDHENMFWYRQDPGLGLRLIYFSYDVKMKEKGDIPEGYSVSREKKERFSLILESASTNQTSMYLCASSLVQGADEQYFGPGTRLTVT.

This sequence joins TRBV2 and TRBJ1-5; 8 nucleotides align to TRBD1. The V gene's germline CDR1 is SNHLY and CDR2 FYNNEI. V lost 2 bases to trimming and J lost 5 bases; unmatched junction nucleotides: 2. This CDR3 is built from 14 residues. The CDR3 is CASSEQGADQPQHF. The DNA of the CDR3 is TGTGCCAGCAGTGAACAGGGGGCCGATCAGCCCCAGCATTTT.

V usage is TRBV5-1 and J usage is TRBJ2-5; 8 bases line up with TRBD2. CDR3 size: 14 residues. V shed 2 bases and J 1 base; nucleotides not matched to a gene: 1. Germline-derived CDR1 and CDR2 are SGHRS and YFSETQ. CDR3 DNA: TGCGCCAGCAGCTTAAGCGGGGGCCAAGAGACCCAGTACTTC. Residues: CASSLSGGQETQYF.

The V gene is TRBV11-1, the J gene TRBJ1-4; a possible D gene is TRBD1 (5 bases). CDR1 is SGHAT, CDR2 FQDESV, per germline (reference sequence). With 5 bases removed from V and 7 bases from J, the gap between germline ends came to 23 bases. The CDR3 runs to 17 residues. The CDR3 DNA reads TGTGCCAGCAGCCCGAGAAGAGGTCGTCGGGGGGTTGAAAAACTGTTTTTT. It is translated as CASSPRRGRRGVEKLFF.

The rearrangement joins TRBV4-2 to TRBJ2-7; TRBD2 aligns across 9 bases. J lost 3 bases, V lost 1 base, and 4 bases had no gene match. The CDR3 consists of 15 residues. The germline CDR1 and CDR2 sequences are LGHNA and YNFKEQ. CDR3 amino acids: CASSQVNSGGYEQYF. The CDR3 nucleotides are TGTGCCAGCAGCCAAGTTAATAGCGGGGGCTACGAGCAGTACTTC.

This chain links TRBV11-2 with TRBJ1-1; D unclear. Germline CDR1 is SGHAT and CDR2 is FQNNGV. Trimming took off 3 bases at V and 2 bases at J, with 7 bases between the two ends. The CDR3 covers 13 residues. CDR3: CASSLIGNTEAFF. CDR3 nucleotide sequence: TGTGCCAGCAGCTTGATCGGTAACACTGAAGCTTTCTTT.

For the CDR3, the DNA is TGTGCCAGCAGACCACCTGACAGGGGACTCTACGAGCAGTACTTC. Its protein product is CASRPPDRGLYEQYF. V gene TRBV11-2 combines with J gene TRBJ2-7, with TRBD1 identical over 8 bases. The CDR3 length is 15 residues. Per germline, CDR1 SGHAT and CDR2 FQNNGV. V was clipped by 6 bases and J by 3 bases; unmatched bases: 10.

This clone came up once. The chain uses TRBV27 and TRBJ2-2; D is undetermined. There are 14 residues in the CDR3. The V end lost 0 bases, the J end lost 2 bases, and 4 bases lay between the germline ends. CDR1 MNHEY and CDR2 SMNVEV come from the germline V gene (reference sequence). The DNA for the CDR3 is TGTGCCAGCAGTTTATCTTTAAACACCGGGGAGCTGTTTTTT. Translated: CASSLSLNTGELFF.

This chain connects TRBV25-1 to TRBJ2-1, with TRBD2 matching 14 bases. This CDR3 comprises 15 residues. With 6 bases clipped from V and 10 bases from J, the junction kept 8 bases outside the gene matches. CDR1 is MGHDK and CDR2 is SYGVNS in the germline V gene. The CDR3 bases are TGTGCCAGCAGGGGGACTAGCGGGAGTCCGAAGGAGCAGTTCTTC. It codes for CASRGTSGSPKEQFF.

This clone was observed a single time. This chain joins TRBV19 and TRBJ1-1; TRBD1 is a possible D gene (6 bases). CDR1 LNHDA and CDR2 SQIVND come from the germline V gene (reference sequence). V lost 3 bases and J 1 base, leaving 12 bases between the germline ends. CDR3 length equals 15 residues. In DNA form, the CDR3 reads TGTGCCAGTAGTATTACCGGGACACCGAACACTGAAGCTTTCTTT. Its translation: CASSITGTPNTEAFF.